This T cell receptor beta chain was captured in a study of cytomegalovirus exposure and HLA in healthy donors. Comments on this clone: What it binds is not known.

V lost 4 bases and J 0 bases, leaving 10 bases between the germline ends. CDR3 length equals 14 residues. Germline V gives CDR1 LNHNV, CDR2 YYDKDF (reference sequence). Points from the study as a whole: In an earlier analysis, most TCR beta V segments were productive about 90% or about 30% of the time. A few V segments could not be told apart, such as TRBV6-2 and TRBV6-3, and were left out. Sequences of the TCR beta chain were said to predict the HLA-A and HLA-B alleles of most subjects accurately.

60 Vbeta and 13 Jbeta primers were used in PCR. Clones were sequenced by immunoSEQ multiplex PCR, and TCRdb holds only the in-frame ones, with some missing. This sample has 150,000 to 200,000 clones, with 82% found just once. This chain uses TRBV15 with TRBJ2-7, with a possible D match to TRBD1 (6 bases). The sequenced material came from PBMCs. This clonotype originated in a girl under 18 in good health and CMV-seropositive. CDR3 bases: TGTGCCACCAGCACCACAGGGAGCTCCTACGAGCAGTACTTC. Translation gives CATSTTGSSYEQYF.